This T cell receptor (beta chain) was found in a study of radiotherapy plus CTLA-4 blockade in lung cancer. This clone was recorded only once. Assay used: immunoSEQ multiplex PCR; TCRdb lists only in-frame clones, some missing. Counted here are 30,000 or so clones, about 72% occurring once; the ten biggest clones make up around 7.5%. Per the germline V gene, CDR1 is SEHNR and CDR2 is FQNEAQ (reference sequence). Trimming cost V 1 base and J 7 bases, with 11 bases left between them. The CDR3 contains 15 residues. The source material was peripheral blood, sampled from a patient treated with radiotherapy plus ipilimumab. The chain is built from TRBV7-9 and TRBJ1-6; TRBD1 is a possible D gene (5 bases). The sequence derives from a human donor with non-small cell lung cancer who had stable disease on radiotherapy plus ipilimumab. CDR3 loop: CASSLGGDLNSPLHF. The CDR3 DNA reads TGTGCCAGCAGCTTAGGGGGGGACCTAAATTCACCCCTCCACTTT.